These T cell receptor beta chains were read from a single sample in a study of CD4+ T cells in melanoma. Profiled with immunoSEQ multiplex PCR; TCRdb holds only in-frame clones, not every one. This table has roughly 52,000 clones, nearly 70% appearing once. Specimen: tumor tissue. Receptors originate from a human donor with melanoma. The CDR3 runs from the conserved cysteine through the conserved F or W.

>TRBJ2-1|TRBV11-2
CASSLDGRGGQRNEQFF
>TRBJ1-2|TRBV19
CASSILDRFYGYTF
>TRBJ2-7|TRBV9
CASSVDGNPGEQYF
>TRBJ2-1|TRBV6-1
CASSERTEAYNEQFF
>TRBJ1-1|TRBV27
CASSSSTAINTEAFF
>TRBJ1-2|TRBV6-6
CASSHTGAHYGYTF
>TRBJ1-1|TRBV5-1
CASRRNTEAFF
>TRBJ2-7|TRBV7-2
CASSPAGQGTEQYF
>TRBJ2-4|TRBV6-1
CASTLPKGGANIQYF
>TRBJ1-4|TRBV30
CAWSVLRRTGEEKLFF
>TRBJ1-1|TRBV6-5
CASSYWEDTEAFF
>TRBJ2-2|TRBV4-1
CASSQGGTGTGELFF
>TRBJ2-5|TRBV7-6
CASSLSLRGGARETQYF
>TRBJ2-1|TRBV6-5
CASSYSGSLFF
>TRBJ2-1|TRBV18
CASSPETSGGSNEQFF
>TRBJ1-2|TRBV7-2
CASSLVSRYSFMDNYGYTF
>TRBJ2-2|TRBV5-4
CASSLGPGELFF
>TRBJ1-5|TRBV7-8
CASSLEGVYSNQPQHF